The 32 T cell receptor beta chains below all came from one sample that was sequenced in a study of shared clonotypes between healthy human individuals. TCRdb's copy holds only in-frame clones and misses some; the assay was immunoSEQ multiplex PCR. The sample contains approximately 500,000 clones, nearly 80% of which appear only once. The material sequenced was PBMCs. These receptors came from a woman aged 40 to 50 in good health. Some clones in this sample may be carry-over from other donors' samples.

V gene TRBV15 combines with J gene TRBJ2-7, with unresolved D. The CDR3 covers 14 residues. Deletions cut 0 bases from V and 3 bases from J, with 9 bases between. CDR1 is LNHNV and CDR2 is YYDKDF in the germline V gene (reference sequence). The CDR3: CATSRDPGIYEQYF. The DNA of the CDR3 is TGTGCCACCAGCAGAGACCCGGGCATCTACGAGCAGTACTTC.

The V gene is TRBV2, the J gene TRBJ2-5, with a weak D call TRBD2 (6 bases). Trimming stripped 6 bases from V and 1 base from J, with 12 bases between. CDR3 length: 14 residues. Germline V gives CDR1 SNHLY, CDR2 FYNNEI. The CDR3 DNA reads TGTGCCAGCAGGGGTCGACTAGGCCAAGAGACCCAGTACTTC. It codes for CASRGRLGQETQYF.

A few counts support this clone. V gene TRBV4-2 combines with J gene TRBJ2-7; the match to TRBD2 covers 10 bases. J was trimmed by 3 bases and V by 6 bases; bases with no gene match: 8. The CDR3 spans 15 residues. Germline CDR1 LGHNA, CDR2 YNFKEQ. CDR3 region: CASRHEPSGSYEQYF. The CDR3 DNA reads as TGTGCCAGCAGGCACGAACCTAGCGGGAGCTACGAGCAGTACTTC.

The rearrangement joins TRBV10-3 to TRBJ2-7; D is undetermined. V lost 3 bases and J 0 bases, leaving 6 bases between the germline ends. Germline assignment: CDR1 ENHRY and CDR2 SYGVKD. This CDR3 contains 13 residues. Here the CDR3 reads CAISDPSSYEQYF. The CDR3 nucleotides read TGTGCCATCAGTGACCCGAGCTCCTACGAGCAGTACTTC.

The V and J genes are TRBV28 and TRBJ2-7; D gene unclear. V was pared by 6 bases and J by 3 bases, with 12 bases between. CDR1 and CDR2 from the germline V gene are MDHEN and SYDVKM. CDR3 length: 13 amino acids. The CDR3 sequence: CASSYRAYYEQYF. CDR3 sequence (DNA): TGTGCCAGCAGCTACCGGGCCTACTACGAGCAGTACTTC. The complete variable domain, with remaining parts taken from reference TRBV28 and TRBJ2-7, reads DVKVTQSSRYLVKRTGEKVFLECVQDMDHENMFWYRQDPGLGLRLIYFSYDVKMKEKGDIPEGYSVSREKKERFSLILESASTNQTSMYLCASSYRAYYEQYFGPGTRLTVT.

The CDR3 spells CASTQTGYNEQFF. CDR3 coding DNA: TGCGCCAGCACCCAGACTGGGTACAATGAGCAGTTCTTC. V and J are TRBV10-2 and TRBJ2-1; no reliable D call. Germline V gives CDR1 WSHSY, CDR2 SAAADI. V lost 7 bases and J 4 bases, leaving 11 bases between the germline ends. The length of the CDR3 is 13 residues.

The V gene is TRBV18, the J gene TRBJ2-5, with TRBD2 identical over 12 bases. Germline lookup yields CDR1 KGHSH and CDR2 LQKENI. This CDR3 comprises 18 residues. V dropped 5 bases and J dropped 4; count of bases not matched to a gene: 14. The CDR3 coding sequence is TGTGCCAGCTCAGCCCGTCCGTCACTAGCGGGAGGAGGAGAGACCCAGTACTTC. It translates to CASSARPSLAGGGETQYF.

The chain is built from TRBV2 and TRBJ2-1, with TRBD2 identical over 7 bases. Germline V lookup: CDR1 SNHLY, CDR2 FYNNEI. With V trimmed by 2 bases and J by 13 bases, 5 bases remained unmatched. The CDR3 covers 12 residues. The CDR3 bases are TGTGCCAGCAGTGAACTGGCGGGAGTACAGTTCTTC. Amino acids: CASSELAGVQFF.

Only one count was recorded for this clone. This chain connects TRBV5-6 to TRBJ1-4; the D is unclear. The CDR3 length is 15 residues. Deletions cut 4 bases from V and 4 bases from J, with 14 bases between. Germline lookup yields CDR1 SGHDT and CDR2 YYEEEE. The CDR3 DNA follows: TGTGCCAGCAGCCTCCACATCGGGATTAATGAAAAACTGTTTTTT. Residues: CASSLHIGINEKLFF.

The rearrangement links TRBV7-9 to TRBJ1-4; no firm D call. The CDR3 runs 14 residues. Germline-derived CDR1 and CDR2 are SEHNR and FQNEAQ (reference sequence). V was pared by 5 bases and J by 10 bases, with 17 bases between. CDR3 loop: CASSNEALGGKLFF. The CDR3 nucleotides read TGTGCCAGCAGCAACGAAGCTCTCGGTGGAAAACTGTTTTTT.

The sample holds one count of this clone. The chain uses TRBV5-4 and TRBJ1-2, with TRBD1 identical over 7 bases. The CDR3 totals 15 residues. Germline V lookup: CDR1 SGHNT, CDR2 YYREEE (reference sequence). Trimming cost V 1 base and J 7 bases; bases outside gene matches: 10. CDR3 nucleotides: TGTGCCAGCAGCTTGAGGGACAGCTGGGGGGCTGGCTACACCTTC. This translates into CASSLRDSWGAGYTF.

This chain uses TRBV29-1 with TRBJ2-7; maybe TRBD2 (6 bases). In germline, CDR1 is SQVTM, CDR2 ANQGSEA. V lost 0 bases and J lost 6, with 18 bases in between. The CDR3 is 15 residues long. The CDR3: CSVEERDGTPSEQYF. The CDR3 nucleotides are TGCAGCGTTGAAGAGCGAGATGGGACTCCAAGCGAGCAGTACTTC.

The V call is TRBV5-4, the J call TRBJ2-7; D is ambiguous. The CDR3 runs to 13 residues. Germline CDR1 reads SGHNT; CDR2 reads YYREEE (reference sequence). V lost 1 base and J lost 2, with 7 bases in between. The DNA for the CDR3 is TGTGCCAGCAGCTTGACCGTAACCTACGAGCAGTACTTC. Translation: CASSLTVTYEQYF.

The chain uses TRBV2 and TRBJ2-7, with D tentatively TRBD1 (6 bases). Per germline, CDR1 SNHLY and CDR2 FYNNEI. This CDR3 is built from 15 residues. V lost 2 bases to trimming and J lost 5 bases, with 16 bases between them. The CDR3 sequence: CASSEIGLTGNEQYF. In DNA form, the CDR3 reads TGTGCCAGCAGTGAAATTGGACTTACAGGGAACGAGCAGTACTTC.

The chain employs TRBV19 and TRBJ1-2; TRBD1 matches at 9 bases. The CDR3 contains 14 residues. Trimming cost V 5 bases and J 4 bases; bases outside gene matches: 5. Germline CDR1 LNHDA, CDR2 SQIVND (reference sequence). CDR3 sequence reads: CASSSQTGGYGYTF. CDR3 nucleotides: TGTGCCAGTAGTTCGCAGACAGGGGGCTATGGCTACACCTTC.

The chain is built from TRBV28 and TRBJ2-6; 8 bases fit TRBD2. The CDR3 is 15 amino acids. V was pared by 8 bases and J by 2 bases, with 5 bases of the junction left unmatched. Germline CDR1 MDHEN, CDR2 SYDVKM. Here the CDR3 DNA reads TGTGCCAGCCGTACGGGGGGGACTGGGGCCAACGTCCTGACTTTC. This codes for CASRTGGTGANVLTF.

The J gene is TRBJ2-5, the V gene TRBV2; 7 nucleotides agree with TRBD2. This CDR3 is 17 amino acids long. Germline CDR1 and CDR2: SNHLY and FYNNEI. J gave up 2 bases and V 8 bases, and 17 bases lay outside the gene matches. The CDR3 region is CASSTSDPVTTQETQYF. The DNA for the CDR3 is TGTGCCAGCTCAACTAGCGACCCGGTCACCACTCAAGAGACCCAGTACTTC.

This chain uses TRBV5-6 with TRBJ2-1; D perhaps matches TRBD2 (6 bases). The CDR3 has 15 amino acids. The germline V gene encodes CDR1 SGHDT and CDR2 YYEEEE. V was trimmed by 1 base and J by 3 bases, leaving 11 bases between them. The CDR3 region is CASSLTGDFYNEQFF. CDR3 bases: TGTGCCAGCAGCTTGACGGGAGACTTCTACAATGAGCAGTTCTTC.

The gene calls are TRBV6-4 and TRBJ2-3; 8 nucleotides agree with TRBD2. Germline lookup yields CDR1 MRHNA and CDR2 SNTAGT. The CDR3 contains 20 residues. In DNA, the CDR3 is TGTGCTTTTGAGGACGGAGCTTGTAGGGAATATAGCGGGGGCACAGATACGCAGTATTTT. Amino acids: CAFEDGACREYSGGTDTQYF.

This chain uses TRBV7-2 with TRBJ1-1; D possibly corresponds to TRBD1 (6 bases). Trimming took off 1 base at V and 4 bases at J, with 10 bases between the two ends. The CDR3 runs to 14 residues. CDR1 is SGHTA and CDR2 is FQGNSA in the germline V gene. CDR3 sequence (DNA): TGTGCCAGCAGCTTAGGACAGGTACCCACTGAAGCTTTCTTT. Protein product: CASSLGQVPTEAFF.

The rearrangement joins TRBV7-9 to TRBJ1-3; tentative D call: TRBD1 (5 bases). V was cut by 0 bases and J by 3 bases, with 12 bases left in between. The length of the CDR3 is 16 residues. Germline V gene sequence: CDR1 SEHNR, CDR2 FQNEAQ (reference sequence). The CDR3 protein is CASSLAGGLFGNTIYF. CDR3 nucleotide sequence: TGTGCCAGCAGCTTAGCGGGGGGTCTGTTTGGAAACACCATATATTTT.

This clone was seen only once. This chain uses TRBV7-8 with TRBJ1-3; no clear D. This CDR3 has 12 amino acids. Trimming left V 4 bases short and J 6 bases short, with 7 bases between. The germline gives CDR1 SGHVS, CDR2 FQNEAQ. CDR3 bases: TGTGCCAGCAGCTACCCCGAAAACACCATATATTTT. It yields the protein CASSYPENTIYF.

CDR3 protein: CASSLDPNKQFF. The DNA of the CDR3 is TGTGCCAGCAGCTTAGACCCAAACAAGCAGTTCTTC. The rearrangement links TRBV7-9 to TRBJ2-1; D gene uncertain. Per germline, CDR1 SEHNR and CDR2 FQNEAQ (reference sequence). With 1 base removed from V and 11 bases from J, the gap between germline ends came to 9 bases. The CDR3 is made up of 12 amino acids.

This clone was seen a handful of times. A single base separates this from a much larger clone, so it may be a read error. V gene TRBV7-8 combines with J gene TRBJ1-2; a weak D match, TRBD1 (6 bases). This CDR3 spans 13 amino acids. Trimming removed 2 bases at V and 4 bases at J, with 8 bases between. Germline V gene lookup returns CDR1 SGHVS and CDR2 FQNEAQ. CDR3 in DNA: TGTGCCAGCAGCTTATCGGACAGCTATGGCTACACCTTC. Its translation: CASSLSDSYGYTF.

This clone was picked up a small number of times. The CDR3 here is CASSQPGTLAKNIQYF. CDR3 DNA sequence: TGCGCCAGCAGCCAACCCGGGACATTAGCCAAAAACATTCAGTACTTC. The V gene is TRBV4-1, the J gene TRBJ2-4; weak D call: TRBD1 (6 bases). CDR1 is MGHRA and CDR2 is YSYEKL in the germline V gene. V lost 2 bases and J lost 0, with 11 bases in between. The CDR3 runs to 16 residues.

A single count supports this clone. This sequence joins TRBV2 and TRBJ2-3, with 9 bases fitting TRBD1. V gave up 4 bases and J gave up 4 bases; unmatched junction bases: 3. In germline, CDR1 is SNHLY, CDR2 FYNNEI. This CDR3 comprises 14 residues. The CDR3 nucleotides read TGTGCCAGCAGTGTGCGGACAGGGGCAGATACGCAGTATTTT. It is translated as CASSVRTGADTQYF.

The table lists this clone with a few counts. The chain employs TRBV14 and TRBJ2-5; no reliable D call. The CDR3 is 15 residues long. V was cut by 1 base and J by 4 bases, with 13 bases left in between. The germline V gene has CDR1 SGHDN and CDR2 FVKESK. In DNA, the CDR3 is TGTGCCAGCAGCCAAGGAGAGGTACGATTAGAGACCCAGTACTTC. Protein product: CASSQGEVRLETQYF.

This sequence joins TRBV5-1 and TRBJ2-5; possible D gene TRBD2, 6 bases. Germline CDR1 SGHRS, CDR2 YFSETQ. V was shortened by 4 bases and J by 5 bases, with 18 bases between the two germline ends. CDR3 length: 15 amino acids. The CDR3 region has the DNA TGCGCCAGCAGCCCCGGGGCGGGAAGCCGGGAGACCCAGTACTTC. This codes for CASSPGAGSRETQYF.

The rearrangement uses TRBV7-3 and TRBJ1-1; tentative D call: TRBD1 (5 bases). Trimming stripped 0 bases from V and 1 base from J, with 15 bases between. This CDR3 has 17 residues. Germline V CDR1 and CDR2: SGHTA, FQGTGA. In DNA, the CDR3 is TGTGCCAGCAGCTTAACTTCGGGACGGGGTGCGAACACTGAAGCTTTCTTT. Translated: CASSLTSGRGANTEAFF.

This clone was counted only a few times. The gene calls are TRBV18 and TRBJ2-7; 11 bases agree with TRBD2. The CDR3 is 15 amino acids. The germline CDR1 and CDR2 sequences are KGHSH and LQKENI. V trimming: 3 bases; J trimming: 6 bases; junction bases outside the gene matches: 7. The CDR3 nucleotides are TGTGCCAGCTCACCCAATAGCGGGAGGGCCATCGAGCAGTACTTC. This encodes CASSPNSGRAIEQYF.

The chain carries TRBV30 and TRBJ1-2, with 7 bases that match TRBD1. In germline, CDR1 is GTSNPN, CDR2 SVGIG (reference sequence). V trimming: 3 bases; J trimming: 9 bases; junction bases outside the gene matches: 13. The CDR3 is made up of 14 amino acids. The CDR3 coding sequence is TGTGCCTGGAGATCGACAGGGTCGATTCAAAGCTACACCTTC. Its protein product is CAWRSTGSIQSYTF.

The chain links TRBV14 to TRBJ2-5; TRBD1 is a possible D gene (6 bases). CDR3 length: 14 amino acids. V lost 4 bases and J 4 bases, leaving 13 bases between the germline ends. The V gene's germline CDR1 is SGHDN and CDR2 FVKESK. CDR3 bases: TGTGCCAGCAGCCTCCAGGGGCTTGGAGAGACCCAGTACTTC. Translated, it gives CASSLQGLGETQYF.